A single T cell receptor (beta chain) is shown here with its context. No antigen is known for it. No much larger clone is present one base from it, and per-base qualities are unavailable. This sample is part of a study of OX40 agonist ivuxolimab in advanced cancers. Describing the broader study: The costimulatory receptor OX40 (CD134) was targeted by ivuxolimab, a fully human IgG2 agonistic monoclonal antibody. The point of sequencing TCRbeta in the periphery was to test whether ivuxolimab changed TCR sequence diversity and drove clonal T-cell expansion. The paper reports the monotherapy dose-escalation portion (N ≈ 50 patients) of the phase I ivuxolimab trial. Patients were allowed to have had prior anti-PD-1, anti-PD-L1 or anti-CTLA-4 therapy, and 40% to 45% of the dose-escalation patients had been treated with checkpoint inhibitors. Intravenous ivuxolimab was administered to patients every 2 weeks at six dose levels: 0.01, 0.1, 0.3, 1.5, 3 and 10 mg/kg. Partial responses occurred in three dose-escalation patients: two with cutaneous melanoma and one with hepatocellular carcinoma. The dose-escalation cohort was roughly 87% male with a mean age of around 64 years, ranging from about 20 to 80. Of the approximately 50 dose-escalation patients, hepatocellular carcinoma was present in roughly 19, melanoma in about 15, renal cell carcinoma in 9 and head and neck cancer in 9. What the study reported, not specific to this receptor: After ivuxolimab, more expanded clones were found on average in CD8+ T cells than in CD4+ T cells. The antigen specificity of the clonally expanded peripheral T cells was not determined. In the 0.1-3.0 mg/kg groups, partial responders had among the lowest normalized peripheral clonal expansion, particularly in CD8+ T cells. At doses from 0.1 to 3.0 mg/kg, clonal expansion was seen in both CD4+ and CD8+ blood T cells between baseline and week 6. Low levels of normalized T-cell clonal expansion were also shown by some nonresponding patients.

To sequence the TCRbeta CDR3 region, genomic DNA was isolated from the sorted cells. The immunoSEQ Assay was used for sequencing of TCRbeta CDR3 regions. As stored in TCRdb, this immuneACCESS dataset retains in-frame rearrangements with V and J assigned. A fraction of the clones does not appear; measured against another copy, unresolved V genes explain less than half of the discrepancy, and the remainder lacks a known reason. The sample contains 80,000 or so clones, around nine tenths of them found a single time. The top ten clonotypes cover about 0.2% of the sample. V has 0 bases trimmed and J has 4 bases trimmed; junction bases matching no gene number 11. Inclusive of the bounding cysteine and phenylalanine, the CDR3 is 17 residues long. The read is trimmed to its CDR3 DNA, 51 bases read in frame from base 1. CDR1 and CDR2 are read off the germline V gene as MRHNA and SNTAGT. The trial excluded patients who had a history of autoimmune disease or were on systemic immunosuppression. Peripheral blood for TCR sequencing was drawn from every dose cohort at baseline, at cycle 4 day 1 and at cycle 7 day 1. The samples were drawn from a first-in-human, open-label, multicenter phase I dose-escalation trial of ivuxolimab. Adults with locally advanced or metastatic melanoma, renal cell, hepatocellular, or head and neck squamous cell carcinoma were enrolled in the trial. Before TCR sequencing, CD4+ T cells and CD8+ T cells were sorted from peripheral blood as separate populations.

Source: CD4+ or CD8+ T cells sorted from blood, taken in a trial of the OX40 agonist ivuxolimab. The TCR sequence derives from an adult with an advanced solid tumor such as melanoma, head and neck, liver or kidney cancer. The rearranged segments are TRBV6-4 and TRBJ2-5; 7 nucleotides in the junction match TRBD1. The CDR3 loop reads CASSDSLKGARRETQYF. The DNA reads TGTGCCAGCAGTGACTCTCTTAAGGGGGCGCGGAGAGAGACCCAGTACTTC.